This T cell receptor (beta chain) was found in a study of blood T cell repertoires in COVID-19. The overall study: Sites across the United States, Italy and Spain contributed samples from acute and convalescent COVID-19. T cells, B-cell-depleted T cells, or PBMCs supplied cDNA or gDNA.

Per the authors' pipeline: Estimation of nucleated cell counts was performed using reference gene primer amplification. Repertoires were generated with immunoSEQ multiplex PCR, while TCRdb's copy carries only in-frame clones and drops some. V, J and clone size are those of that table, while D and trimming were read from the DNA. The sample comprises 90,000 or so clones, 55% to 75% of which are singletons, and around 14% rests with the top ten. This clone was seen more than once but under ten times. The V and J ends lost 3 bases and 3 bases respectively, with 18 bases between them. CDR1 is SGHRS and CDR2 is YFSETQ in the germline V gene. This CDR3 region has 16 residues.

The sequence came from a woman of 80 years or more with acute or convalescent COVID-19. The J gene is TRBJ2-5, the V gene TRBV5-1; TRBD1 might be the D (7 bases). The sequencing input was peripheral blood. The CDR3 sequence is CASSSEGSRGEETQYF. In DNA form, the CDR3 reads TGCGCCAGCAGCTCCGAGGGTAGCAGGGGGGAAGAGACCCAGTACTTC.